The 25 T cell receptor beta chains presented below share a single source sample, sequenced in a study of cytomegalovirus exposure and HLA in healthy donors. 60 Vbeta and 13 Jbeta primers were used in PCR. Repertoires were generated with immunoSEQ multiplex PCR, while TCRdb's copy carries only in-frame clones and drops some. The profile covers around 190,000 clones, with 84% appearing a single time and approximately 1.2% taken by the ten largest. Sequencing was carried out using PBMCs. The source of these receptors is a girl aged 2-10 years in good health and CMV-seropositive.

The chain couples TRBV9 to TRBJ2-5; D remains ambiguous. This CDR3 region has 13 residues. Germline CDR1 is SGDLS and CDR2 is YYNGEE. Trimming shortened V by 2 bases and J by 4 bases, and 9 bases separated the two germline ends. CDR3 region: CASSVRWAETQYF. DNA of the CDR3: TGTGCCAGCAGCGTCCGGTGGGCAGAGACCCAGTACTTC.

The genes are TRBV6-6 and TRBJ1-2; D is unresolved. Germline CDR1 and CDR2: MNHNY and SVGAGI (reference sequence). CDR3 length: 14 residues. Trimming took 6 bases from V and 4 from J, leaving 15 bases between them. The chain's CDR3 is CASRIEARLYGYTF. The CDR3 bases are TGTGCCAGCAGGATAGAGGCGAGACTCTATGGCTACACCTTC.

CDR3: CAWSVVGEASPLHF. In DNA form, the CDR3 reads TGTGCCTGGAGTGTAGTCGGGGAGGCGTCACCCCTCCACTTT. The V and J genes are TRBV30 and TRBJ1-6; no definite D call. Trimming cost V 0 bases and J 10 bases, with 13 bases left between them. Germline loops: CDR1 GTSNPN, CDR2 SVGIG (reference sequence). This CDR3 region has 14 residues. The whole variable domain, filled in from reference TRBV30 and TRBJ1-6, reads SQTIHQWPATLVQPVGSPLSLECTVEGTSNPNLYWYRQAAGRGLQLLFYSVGIGQISSEVPQNLSASRPQDRQFILSSKKLLLSDSGFYLCAWSVVGEASPLHFGNGTRLTVT.

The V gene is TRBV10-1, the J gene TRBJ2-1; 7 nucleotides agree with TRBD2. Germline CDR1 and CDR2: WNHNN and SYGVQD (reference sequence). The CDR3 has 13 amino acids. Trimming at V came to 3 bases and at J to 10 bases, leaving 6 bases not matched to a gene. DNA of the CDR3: TGCGCCAGCAGTGACTCACCGGGACTAGAGCAGTTCTTC. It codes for CASSDSPGLEQFF.

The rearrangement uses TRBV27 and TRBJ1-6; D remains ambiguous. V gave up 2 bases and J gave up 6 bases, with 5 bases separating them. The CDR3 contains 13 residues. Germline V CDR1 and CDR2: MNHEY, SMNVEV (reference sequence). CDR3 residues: CASSLAGNSPLHF. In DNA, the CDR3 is TGTGCCAGCAGTTTAGCCGGTAATTCACCCCTCCACTTT.

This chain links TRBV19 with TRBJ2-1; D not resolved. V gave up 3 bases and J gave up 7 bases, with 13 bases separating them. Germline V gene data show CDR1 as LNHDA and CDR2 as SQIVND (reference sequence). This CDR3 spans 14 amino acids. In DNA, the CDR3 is TGTGCCAGTAGTATTAATCCGACTGGGAATGAGCAGTTCTTC. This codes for CASSINPTGNEQFF.

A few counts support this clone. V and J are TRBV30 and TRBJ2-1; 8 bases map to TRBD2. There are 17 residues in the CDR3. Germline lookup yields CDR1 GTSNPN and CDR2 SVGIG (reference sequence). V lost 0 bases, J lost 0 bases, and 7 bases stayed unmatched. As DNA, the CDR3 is TGTGCCTGGAGTGTACGGGGGGGCTATAGCTCCTACAATGAGCAGTTCTTC. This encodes CAWSVRGGYSSYNEQFF.

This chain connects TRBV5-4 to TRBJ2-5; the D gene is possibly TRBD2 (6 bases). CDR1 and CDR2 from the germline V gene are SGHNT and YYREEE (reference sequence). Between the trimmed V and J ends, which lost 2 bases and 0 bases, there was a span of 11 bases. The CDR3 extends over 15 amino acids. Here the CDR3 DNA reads TGTGCCAGCAGCTTTTGGGAGGACTACCAAGAGACCCAGTACTTC. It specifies CASSFWEDYQETQYF.

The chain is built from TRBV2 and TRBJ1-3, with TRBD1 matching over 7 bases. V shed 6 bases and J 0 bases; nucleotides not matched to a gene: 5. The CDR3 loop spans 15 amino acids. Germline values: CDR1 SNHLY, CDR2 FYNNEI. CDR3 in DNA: TGTGCCAGCAGAACAAACAGGGGCTCTGGAAACACCATATATTTT. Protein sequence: CASRTNRGSGNTIYF.

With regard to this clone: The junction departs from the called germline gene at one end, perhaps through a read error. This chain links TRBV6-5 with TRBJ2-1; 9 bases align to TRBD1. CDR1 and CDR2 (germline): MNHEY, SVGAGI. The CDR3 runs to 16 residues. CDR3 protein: CASTYIQGAVYNEQFF. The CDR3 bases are TGTGCCAGCACTTACATACAGGGGGCCGTCTACAATGAGCAGTTCTTC.

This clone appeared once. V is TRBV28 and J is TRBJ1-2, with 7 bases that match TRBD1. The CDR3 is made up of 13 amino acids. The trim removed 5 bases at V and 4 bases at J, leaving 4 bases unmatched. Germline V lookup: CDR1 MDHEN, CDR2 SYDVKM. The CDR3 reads CASSLGGVYGYTF. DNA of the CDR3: TGTGCCAGCAGTCTAGGGGGCGTCTATGGCTACACCTTC.

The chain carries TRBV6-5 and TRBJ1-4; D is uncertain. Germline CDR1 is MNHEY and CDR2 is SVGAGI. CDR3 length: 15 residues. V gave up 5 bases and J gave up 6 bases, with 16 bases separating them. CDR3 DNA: TGTGCCAGCAGTAATCCCCGGGAGGATGATGAAAAACTGTTTTTT. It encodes CASSNPREDDEKLFF.

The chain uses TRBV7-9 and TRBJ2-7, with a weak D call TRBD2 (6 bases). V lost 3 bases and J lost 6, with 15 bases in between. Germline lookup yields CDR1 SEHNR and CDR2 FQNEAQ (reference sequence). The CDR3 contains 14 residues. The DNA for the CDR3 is TGTGCCAGCAGCTTTGGGGAACGGGGGACCGAGCAGTACTTC. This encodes CASSFGERGTEQYF. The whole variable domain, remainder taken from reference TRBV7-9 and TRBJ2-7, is DTGVSQNPRHKITKRGQNVTFRCDPISEHNRLYWYRQTLGQGPEFLTYFQNEAQLEKSRLLSDRFSAERPKGSFSTLEIQRTEQGDSAMYLCASSFGERGTEQYFGPGTRLTVT.

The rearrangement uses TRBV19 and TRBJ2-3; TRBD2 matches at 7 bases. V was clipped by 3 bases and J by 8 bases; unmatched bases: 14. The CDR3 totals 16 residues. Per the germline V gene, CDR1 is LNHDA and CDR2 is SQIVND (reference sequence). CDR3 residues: CASSILVGGPVSTQYF. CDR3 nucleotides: TGTGCCAGTAGTATTTTAGTGGGAGGGCCAGTGAGTACGCAGTATTTT.

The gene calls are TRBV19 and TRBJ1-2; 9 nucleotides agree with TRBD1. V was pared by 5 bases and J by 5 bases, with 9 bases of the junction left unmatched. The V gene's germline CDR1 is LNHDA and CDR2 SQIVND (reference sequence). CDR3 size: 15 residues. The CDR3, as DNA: TGTGCCAGTAGTCCCTGGGACAGGGAAGGGTATGGCTACACCTTC. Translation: CASSPWDREGYGYTF.

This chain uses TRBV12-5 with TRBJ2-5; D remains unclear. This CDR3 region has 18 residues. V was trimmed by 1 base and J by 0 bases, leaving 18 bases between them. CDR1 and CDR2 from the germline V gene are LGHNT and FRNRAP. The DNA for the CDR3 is TGTGCTAGTGGTTTGGCCACCGGGTCCTTCTTACACCAAGAGACCCAGTACTTC. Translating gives CASGLATGSFLHQETQYF.

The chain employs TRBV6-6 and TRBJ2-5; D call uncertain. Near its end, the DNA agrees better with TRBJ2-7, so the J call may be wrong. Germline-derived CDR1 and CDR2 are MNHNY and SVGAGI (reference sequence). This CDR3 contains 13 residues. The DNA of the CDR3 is TGTGCCAGCAGTTATAATCAATTCTACGAGCAGTACTTC. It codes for CASSYNQFYEQYF.

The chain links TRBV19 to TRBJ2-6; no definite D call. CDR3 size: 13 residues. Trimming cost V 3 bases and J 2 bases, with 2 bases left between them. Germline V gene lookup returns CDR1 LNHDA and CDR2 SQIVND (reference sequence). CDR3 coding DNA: TGTGCCAGTAGTATCGCTGGGGCCAACGTCCTGACTTTC. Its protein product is CASSIAGANVLTF.

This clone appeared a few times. CDR3 region: CASSQGPEKLFF. The CDR3 coding sequence is TGTGCCAGCAGCCAAGGGCCTGAAAAACTGTTTTTT. The chain combines TRBV4-2 with TRBJ1-4; D gene ambiguous. Deletions cut 1 base from V and 7 bases from J, with 4 bases between. Germline V gives CDR1 LGHNA, CDR2 YNFKEQ. The CDR3 contains 12 residues.

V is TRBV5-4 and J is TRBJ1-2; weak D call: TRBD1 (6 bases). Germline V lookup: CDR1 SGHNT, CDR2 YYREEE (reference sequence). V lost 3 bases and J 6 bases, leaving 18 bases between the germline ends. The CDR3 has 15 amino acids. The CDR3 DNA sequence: TGTGCCAGCAGCTCCCTCCAACAGGGTGGGCATGGCTACACCTTC. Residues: CASSSLQQGGHGYTF.

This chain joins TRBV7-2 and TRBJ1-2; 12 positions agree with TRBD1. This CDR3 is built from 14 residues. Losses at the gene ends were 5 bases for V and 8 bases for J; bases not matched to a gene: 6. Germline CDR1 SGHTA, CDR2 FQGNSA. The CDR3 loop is CASSEGQGARGYTF. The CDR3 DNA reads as TGTGCCAGCAGCGAGGGACAGGGGGCGCGAGGCTACACCTTC.

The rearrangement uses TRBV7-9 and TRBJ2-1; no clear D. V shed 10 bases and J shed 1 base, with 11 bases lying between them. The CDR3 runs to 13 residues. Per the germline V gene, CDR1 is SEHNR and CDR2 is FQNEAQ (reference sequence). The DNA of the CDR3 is TGTGCCACCACCCTCGGGTCCTACAATGAGCAGTTCTTC. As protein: CATTLGSYNEQFF.

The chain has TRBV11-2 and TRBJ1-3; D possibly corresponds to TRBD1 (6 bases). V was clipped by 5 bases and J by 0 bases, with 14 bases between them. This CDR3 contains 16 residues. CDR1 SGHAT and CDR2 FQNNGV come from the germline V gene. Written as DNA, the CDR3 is TGTGCCAGCAGCCCCCGGACAGTTCTCTCTGGAAACACCATATATTTT. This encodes CASSPRTVLSGNTIYF.

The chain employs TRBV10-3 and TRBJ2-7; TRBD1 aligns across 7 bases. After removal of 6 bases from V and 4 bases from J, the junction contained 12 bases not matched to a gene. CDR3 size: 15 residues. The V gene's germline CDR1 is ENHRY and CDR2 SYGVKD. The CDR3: CAISMGQSSTYEQYF. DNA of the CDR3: TGTGCCATCAGCATGGGACAGTCGAGCACTTACGAGCAGTACTTC.

The CDR3 DNA reads as TGTGCCAGTAGGGGGACAGGGGGCGGGGCCGGGGAGCTGTTTTTT. Protein sequence: CASRGTGGGAGELFF. The rearrangement uses TRBV19 and TRBJ2-2; 12 bases match TRBD1. The CDR3 totals 15 residues. Losses at the gene ends were 6 bases for V and 6 bases for J; bases not matched to a gene: 5. Germline loops: CDR1 LNHDA, CDR2 SQIVND (reference sequence).